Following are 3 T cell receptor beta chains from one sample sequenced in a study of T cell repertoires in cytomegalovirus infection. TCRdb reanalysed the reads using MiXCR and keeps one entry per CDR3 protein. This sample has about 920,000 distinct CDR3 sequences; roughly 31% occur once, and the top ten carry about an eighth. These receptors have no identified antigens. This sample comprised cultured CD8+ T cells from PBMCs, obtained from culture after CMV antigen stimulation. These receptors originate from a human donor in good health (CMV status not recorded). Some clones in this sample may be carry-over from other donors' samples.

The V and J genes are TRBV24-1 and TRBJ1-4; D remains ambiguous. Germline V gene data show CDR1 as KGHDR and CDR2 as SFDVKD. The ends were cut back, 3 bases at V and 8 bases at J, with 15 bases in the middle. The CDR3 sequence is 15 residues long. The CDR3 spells CATSDSKAPEEKLFF. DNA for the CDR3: TGTGCCACCAGTGATAGCAAGGCTCCGGAGGAAAAACTGTTTTTT.

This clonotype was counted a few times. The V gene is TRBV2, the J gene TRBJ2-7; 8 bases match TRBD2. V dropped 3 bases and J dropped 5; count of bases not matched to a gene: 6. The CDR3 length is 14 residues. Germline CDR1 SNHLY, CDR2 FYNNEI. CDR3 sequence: CASSDTGGSDEQYF. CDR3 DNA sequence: TGTGCCAGCAGTGATACGGGGGGGAGTGACGAGCAGTACTTC. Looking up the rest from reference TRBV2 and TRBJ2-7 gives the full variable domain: EPEVTQTPSHQVTQMGQEVILRCVPISNHLYFYWYRQILGQKVEFLVSFYNNEISEKSEIFDDQFSVERPDGSNFTLKIRSTKLEDSAMYFCASSDTGGSDEQYFGPGTRLTVT.

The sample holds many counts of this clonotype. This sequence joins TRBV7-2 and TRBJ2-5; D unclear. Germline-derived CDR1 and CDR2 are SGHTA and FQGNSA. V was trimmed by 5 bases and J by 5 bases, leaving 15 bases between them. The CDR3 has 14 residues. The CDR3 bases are TGTGCCAGCAGCCGCCCGGACGCCAGGGAGACCCAGTACTTC. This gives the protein CASSRPDARETQYF. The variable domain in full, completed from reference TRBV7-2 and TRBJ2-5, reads GAGVSQSPSNKVTEKGKDVELRCDPISGHTALYWYRQSLGQGLEFLIYFQGNSAPDKSGLPSDRFSAERTGGSVSTLTIQRTQQEDSAVYLCASSRPDARETQYFGPGTRLLVL.